This TCR beta chain was identified in a study of T cell responses to AZD1222 COVID-19 vaccine. CDR1 SEHNR and CDR2 FQNEAQ come from the germline V gene (reference sequence). This CDR3 contains 15 residues. Between the trimmed V and J ends, which lost 3 bases and 5 bases, there was a span of 16 bases. Whole-study results and caveats: The sample set comprised mostly white British donors with more females, and clonal diversity was possibly underestimated. Increased Spike-specific TCR breadth and depth were observed after two AZD1222 doses.

Worth noting for this clone: The antigen remains undetermined.

Clones were sequenced by immunoSEQ multiplex PCR, and TCRdb holds only the in-frame ones, with some missing. The table records over 120,000 clones, 88% of them present only once. Sequences were derived from peripheral blood, sampled 28 days after the second dose of the MenACWY control vaccine. The chain links TRBV7-9 to TRBJ1-2; TRBD1 is a possible D gene (6 bases). The sequence derives from an adult who received the MenACWY meningococcal vaccine as a control. The CDR3 protein is CASSFGGAGMYGYTF. DNA of the CDR3: TGTGCCAGCAGCTTTGGGGGGGCCGGTATGTATGGCTACACCTTC.